One T cell receptor beta chain is described in this entry. Its target is not known. This sample was included in a study of T cells in localized non-small cell lung cancer. Regarding the study as a whole: Because researchers sequenced only one region of the tumor, heterogeneity is still possible. Overall survival was longer when the density of T cells in the blood was higher. Adjacent uninvolved lung tissue had the highest T cell clonality, exceeding tumor. Researchers found a median approximately 60 of the top 100 tumor clones in adjacent lung.

V lost 5 bases and J 4 bases, leaving 18 bases between the germline ends. CDR3 length: 16 amino acids. The germline V gene encodes CDR1 LNHDA and CDR2 SQIVND (reference sequence). Generated by immunoSEQ multiplex PCR, the TCRdb table keeps only in-frame clones and is missing some. Among around 83,000 clones, approximately 88% were seen once, and the ten largest hold approximately 15%. The TCR sequence derives from a man aged 40-75 years with stage I squamous cell lung carcinoma. The specimen was peripheral blood, collected before any cancer treatment. The V gene is TRBV19, the J gene TRBJ2-1, with D perhaps TRBD1 (6 bases). The CDR3 here is CASSSPSPGVYNEQFF. The CDR3 DNA reads TGTGCCAGTAGTTCCCCCTCTCCAGGGGTTTACAATGAGCAGTTCTTC.